This T cell receptor beta chain was recovered during a study of human T cells and chemical hapten exposure. Background on the study: 0.01% DPC was applied to the upper back in patch tests, which were read at 6 days.

With 5 bases removed from V and 4 bases from J, the gap between germline ends came to 14 bases. The CDR3 spans 15 residues. Germline CDR1 and CDR2: SGHTA and FQGTGA. Study-wide results and caveats: Expanded TCRs formed significantly more large CDR3 similarity clusters than controls. The study found that PT1 expanded TCR counts correlated positively with patch test score.

MiXCR was run by TCRdb on the RACE reads, yielding one entry per CDR3 protein. Of roughly 150,000 distinct CDR3 sequences in the sample, about an eighth were seen once. A few counts support this clonotype. The antigen is not known. Indicated time point: patch test 2, 6 weeks after DPC sensitization. The treatment was: therapeutic diphenylcyclopropenone sensitization with weekly scalp DPC. V is TRBV7-3 and J is TRBJ2-2, with D perhaps being TRBD1 or TRBD2 (5 bases each). The starting material was whole blood, obtained in connection with sensitization to the hapten diphenylcyclopropenone (DPC). This receptor was taken from a woman between 50 and 59 years old with alopecia areata. Some clones in this sample may be carry-over from other donors' samples. The CDR3 protein is CASSAHRGPTGELFF. The CDR3 DNA reads TGTGCCAGCAGCGCTCATAGGGGACCCACCGGGGAGCTGTTTTTT.